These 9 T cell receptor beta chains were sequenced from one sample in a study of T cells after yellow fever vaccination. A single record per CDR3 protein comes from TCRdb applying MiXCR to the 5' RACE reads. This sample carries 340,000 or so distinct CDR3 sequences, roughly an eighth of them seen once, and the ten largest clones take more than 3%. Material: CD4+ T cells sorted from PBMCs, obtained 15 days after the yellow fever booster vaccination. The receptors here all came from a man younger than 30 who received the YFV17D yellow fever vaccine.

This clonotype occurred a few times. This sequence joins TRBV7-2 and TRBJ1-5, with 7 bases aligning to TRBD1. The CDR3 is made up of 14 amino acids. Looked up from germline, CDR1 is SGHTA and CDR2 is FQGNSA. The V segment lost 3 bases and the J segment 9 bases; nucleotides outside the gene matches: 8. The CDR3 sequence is CASSLGTERRPQHF. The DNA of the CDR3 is TGTGCCAGCAGCTTGGGGACAGAAAGGCGGCCCCAGCATTTT.

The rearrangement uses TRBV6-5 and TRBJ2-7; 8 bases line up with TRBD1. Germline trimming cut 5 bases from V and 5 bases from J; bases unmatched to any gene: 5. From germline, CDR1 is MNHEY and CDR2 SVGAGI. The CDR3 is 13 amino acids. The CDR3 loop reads CASSRGQVNEQYF. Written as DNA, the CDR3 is TGTGCCAGCAGTCGGGGACAGGTCAACGAGCAGTACTTC.

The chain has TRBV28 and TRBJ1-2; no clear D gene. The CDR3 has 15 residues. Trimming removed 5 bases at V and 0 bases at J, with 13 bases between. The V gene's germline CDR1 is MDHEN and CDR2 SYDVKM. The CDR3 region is CASSAHGGSNYGYTF. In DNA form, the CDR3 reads TGTGCCAGCAGTGCTCACGGAGGATCTAACTATGGCTACACCTTC.

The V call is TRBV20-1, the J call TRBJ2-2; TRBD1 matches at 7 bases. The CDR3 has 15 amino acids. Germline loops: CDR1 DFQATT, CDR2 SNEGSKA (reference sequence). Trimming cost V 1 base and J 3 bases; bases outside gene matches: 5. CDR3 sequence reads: CSARGTGVDTGELFF. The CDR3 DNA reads TGCAGTGCTAGAGGCACAGGGGTTGACACCGGGGAGCTGTTTTTT.

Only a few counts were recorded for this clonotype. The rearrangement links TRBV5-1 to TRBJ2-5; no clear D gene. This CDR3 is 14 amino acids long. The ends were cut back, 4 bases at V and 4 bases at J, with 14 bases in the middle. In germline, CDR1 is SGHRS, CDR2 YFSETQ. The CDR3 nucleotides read TGCGCCAGCAGCACTCGACTCTCCGGAGAGACCCAGTACTTC. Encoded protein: CASSTRLSGETQYF.

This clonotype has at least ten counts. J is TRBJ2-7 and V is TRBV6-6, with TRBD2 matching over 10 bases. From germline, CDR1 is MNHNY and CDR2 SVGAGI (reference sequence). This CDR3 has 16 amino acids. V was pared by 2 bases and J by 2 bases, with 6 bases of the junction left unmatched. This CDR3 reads CASSYGSGGSTYEQYV. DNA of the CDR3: TGTGCCAGCAGTTACGGTAGCGGGGGGTCCACCTACGAGCAGTACGTC.

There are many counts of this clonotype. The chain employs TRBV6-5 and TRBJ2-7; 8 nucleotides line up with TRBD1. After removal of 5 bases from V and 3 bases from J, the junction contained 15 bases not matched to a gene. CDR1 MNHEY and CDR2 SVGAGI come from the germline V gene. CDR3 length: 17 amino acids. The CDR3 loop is CASSRIYLLDRDYEQYF. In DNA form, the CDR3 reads TGTGCCAGCAGTCGAATTTACCTCCTGGACAGGGACTACGAGCAGTACTTC.

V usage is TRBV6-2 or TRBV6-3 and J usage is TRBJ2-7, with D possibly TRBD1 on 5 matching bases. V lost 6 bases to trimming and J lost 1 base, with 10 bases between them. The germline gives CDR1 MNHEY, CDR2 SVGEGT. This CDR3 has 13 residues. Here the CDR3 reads CASSRSGSYEQYV. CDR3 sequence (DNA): TGTGCCAGCAGCCGCTCAGGGTCCTACGAGCAGTACGTC.

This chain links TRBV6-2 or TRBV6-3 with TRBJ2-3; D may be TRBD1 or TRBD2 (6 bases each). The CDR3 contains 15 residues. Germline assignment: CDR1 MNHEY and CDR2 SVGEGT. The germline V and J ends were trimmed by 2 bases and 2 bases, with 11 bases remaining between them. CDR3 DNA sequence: TGTGCCAGCAGTTACAGGGGGAGGCCCACAGATACGCAGTATTTT. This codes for CASSYRGRPTDTQYF.